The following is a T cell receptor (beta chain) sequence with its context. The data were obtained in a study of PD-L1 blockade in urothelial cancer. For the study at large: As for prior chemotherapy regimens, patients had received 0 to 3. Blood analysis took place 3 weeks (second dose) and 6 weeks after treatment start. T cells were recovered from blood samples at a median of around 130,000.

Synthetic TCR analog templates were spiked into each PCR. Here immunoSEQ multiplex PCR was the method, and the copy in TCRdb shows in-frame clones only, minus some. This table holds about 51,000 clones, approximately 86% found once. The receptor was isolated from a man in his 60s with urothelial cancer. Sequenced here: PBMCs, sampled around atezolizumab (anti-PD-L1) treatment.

CDR3 coding DNA: TGCAGTGCAGACAGGGGGGAAGCTTTCTTT. Translating gives CSADRGEAFF. The chain employs TRBV20-1 and TRBJ1-1; TRBD1 matches 9 bases. This CDR3 has 10 residues. Trimming cost V 6 bases and J 8 bases; bases outside gene matches: 1. Germline CDR1 reads DFQATT; CDR2 reads SNEGSKA (reference sequence).